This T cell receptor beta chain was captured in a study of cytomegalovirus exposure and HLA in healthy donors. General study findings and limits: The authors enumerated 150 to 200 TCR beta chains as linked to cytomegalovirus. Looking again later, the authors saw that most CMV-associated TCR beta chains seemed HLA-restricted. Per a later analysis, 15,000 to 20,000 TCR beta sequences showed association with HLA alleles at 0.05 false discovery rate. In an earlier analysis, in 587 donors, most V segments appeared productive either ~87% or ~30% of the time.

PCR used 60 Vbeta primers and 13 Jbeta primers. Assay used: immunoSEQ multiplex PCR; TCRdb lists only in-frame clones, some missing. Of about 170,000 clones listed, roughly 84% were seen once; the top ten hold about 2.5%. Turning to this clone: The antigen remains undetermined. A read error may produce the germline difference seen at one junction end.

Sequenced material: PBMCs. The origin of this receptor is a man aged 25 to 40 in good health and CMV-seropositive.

The CDR3 here is CSSSVQVSGANVLTF. For the CDR3, the DNA is TGTTCCAGCAGCGTTCAGGTCTCTGGGGCCAACGTCCTGACTTTC. This chain joins TRBV7-9 and TRBJ2-6, with no clear D. The germline CDR1 and CDR2 sequences are SEHNR and FQNEAQ (reference sequence). This CDR3 region has 15 residues.